Listed here are 29 T cell receptor beta chains from one sample, sequenced in a study of cytomegalovirus exposure and HLA in healthy donors. Primers: 60 Vbeta forward and 13 Jbeta reverse. Clones were read by immunoSEQ multiplex PCR, and TCRdb kept only the in-frame ones, dropping some. The sample's table shows about 200,000 clones. Sequencing used PBMCs. The receptors were gathered from a girl aged 2-10 years in good health and CMV-seropositive.

The chain links TRBV19 to TRBJ1-5, with TRBD1 matching 7 bases. Germline V gene data show CDR1 as LNHDA and CDR2 as SQIVND (reference sequence). This CDR3 spans 13 amino acids. The trim removed 8 bases at V and 4 bases at J, leaving 5 bases unmatched. The CDR3 region is CASARTGNQPQHF. DNA for the CDR3: TGTGCCAGTGCCAGGACAGGTAATCAGCCCCAGCATTTT.

The V gene is TRBV5-1, the J gene TRBJ2-5, with TRBD2 matching 13 bases. Per the germline V gene, CDR1 is SGHRS and CDR2 is YFSETQ. V lost 3 bases, J lost 4 bases, and 3 bases stayed unmatched. The CDR3 has 15 amino acids. CDR3 residues: CASSWTSGSVETQYF. CDR3 coding DNA: TGCGCCAGCAGCTGGACTAGCGGGAGTGTAGAGACCCAGTACTTC.

This chain joins TRBV6-1 and TRBJ1-1; TRBD1 matches 7 bases. The CDR3 has 14 residues. Germline V gene lookup returns CDR1 MNHNS and CDR2 SASEGT. V lost 0 bases to trimming and J lost 11 bases; unmatched junction nucleotides: 9. CDR3 bases: TGTGCCAGCAGTGAAGCGACAGGGCCTTATCGGGCTTTCTTT. It specifies CASSEATGPYRAFF.

The chain links TRBV5-1 to TRBJ1-5; D remains ambiguous. There are 15 residues in the CDR3. V dropped 4 bases and J dropped 0 bases, with 11 bases sitting between them. Germline loops: CDR1 SGHRS, CDR2 YFSETQ. CDR3 in amino acids: CASSPGLYSNQPQHF. CDR3 DNA sequence: TGCGCCAGCAGCCCAGGATTATATAGCAATCAGCCCCAGCATTTT. Looking up the rest from reference TRBV5-1 and TRBJ1-5 gives the full variable domain: KAGVTQTPRYLIKTRGQQVTLSCSPISGHRSVSWYQQTPGQGLQFLFEYFSETQRNKGNFPGRFSGRQFSNSRSEMNVSTLELGDSALYLCASSPGLYSNQPQHFGDGTRLSIL.

The chain joins TRBV2 to TRBJ1-5; possibly TRBD1 for D (5 bases). Trimming stripped 5 bases from V and 5 bases from J, with 13 bases between. CDR1 is SNHLY, CDR2 FYNNEI, per germline. The CDR3 is 14 residues long. DNA of the CDR3: TGTGCCAGCAGTCGGGGGGTTGGCCATCAGCCCCAGCATTTT. Its protein is CASSRGVGHQPQHF. The full variable domain, its missing parts supplied by reference TRBV2 and TRBJ1-5, is EPEVTQTPSHQVTQMGQEVILRCVPISNHLYFYWYRQILGQKVEFLVSFYNNEISEKSEIFDDQFSVERPDGSNFTLKIRSTKLEDSAMYFCASSRGVGHQPQHFGDGTRLSIL.

This chain links TRBV2 with TRBJ2-5; a possible D gene is TRBD2 (6 bases). The CDR3 has 14 amino acids. V dropped 8 bases and J dropped 1 base, with 14 bases sitting between them. Germline V CDR1 and CDR2: SNHLY, FYNNEI. In DNA, the CDR3 is TGTGCCAGCGGCGGGATCTTGCTCCAAGAGACCCAGTACTTC. Encoded protein: CASGGILLQETQYF.

J is TRBJ2-5 and V is TRBV18; a possible D gene is TRBD1 (5 bases). The CDR3 is 14 amino acids. Germline V gives CDR1 KGHSH, CDR2 LQKENI. The V end was cut by 6 bases, the J end by 2 bases, with 13 bases between. DNA for the CDR3: TGTGCCAGCTCCATTAGGACACAACAAGAGACCCAGTACTTC. Its translation: CASSIRTQQETQYF.

This chain uses TRBV29-1 with TRBJ2-5, with TRBD2 matching 11 bases. This CDR3 comprises 14 residues. Germline V gene sequence: CDR1 SQVTM, CDR2 ANQGSEA. V was clipped by 6 bases and J by 4 bases; unmatched bases: 7. The CDR3 sequence is CSVSGLAGGETQYF. CDR3 DNA: TGCAGCGTCTCAGGACTAGCGGGTGGAGAGACCCAGTACTTC. Full variable domain (rest looked up from reference TRBV29-1 and TRBJ2-5): SAVISQKPSRDICQRGTSLTIQCQVDSQVTMMFWYRQQPGQSLTLIATANQGSEATYESGFVIDKFPISRPNLTFSTLTVSNMSPEDSSIYLCSVSGLAGGETQYFGPGTRLLVL.

V and J are TRBV27 and TRBJ2-7, with TRBD2 as a possible D gene (6 bases). Deletions cut 5 bases from V and 2 bases from J, with 13 bases between. The CDR3 length is 14 residues. Germline CDR1 reads MNHEY; CDR2 reads SMNVEV (reference sequence). The CDR3 sequence is CASSPLAGPYEQYF. DNA for the CDR3: TGTGCCAGCAGTCCCCTGGCGGGACCCTACGAGCAGTACTTC.

V is TRBV19 and J is TRBJ2-2, with TRBD2 matching over 9 bases. This CDR3 comprises 19 residues. The V gene's germline CDR1 is LNHDA and CDR2 SQIVND (reference sequence). The V segment lost 3 bases and the J segment 1 base; nucleotides outside the gene matches: 12. CDR3 DNA sequence: TGTGCCAGTAGTATGCGAGGGCTAGCGGGACTCGTGAACACCGGGGAGCTGTTTTTT. It yields the protein CASSMRGLAGLVNTGELFF. Full variable domain (outside the CDR3, taken from reference TRBV19 and TRBJ2-2): DGGITQSPKYLFRKEGQNVTLSCEQNLNHDAMYWYRQDPGQGLRLIYYSQIVNDFQKGDIAEGYSVSREKKESFPLTVTSAQKNPTAFYLCASSMRGLAGLVNTGELFFGEGSRLTVL.

V gene TRBV6-5 combines with J gene TRBJ2-2; perhaps TRBD2 as D (6 bases). CDR1 MNHEY and CDR2 SVGAGI come from the germline V gene. The V gene lost 8 bases and the J gene lost 0 bases, with 13 bases spanning the gap. This CDR3 comprises 15 residues. Written as DNA, the CDR3 is TGTGCCAGCCGGGAGTGGAGGCCGAACACCGGGGAGCTGTTTTTT. It is translated as CASREWRPNTGELFF.

The rearrangement uses TRBV7-2 and TRBJ2-2, with D perhaps TRBD1 (5 bases). Germline CDR1 SGHTA, CDR2 FQGNSA. The CDR3 sequence is 15 residues long. V was trimmed by 3 bases and J by 2 bases, leaving 10 bases between them. The CDR3 protein is CASSLWTTNTGELFF. The CDR3 region has the DNA TGTGCCAGCAGCTTGTGGACAACCAACACCGGGGAGCTGTTTTTT.

V and J are TRBV15 and TRBJ2-5; 8 bases agree with TRBD2. The ends lost 3 bases at V and 5 bases at J; junction bases unmatched: 14. Germline CDR1 is LNHNV and CDR2 is YYDKDF (reference sequence). The CDR3 runs 17 residues. CDR3 amino acids: CATSSPAGISGKETQYF. CDR3 nucleotides: TGTGCCACCAGCAGCCCGGCGGGGATTAGCGGGAAGGAGACCCAGTACTTC.

The V and J genes are TRBV27 and TRBJ2-1; 9 nucleotides match TRBD1. CDR3 length equals 15 residues. Germline values: CDR1 MNHEY, CDR2 SMNVEV (reference sequence). V dropped 3 bases and J dropped 8; count of bases not matched to a gene: 8. CDR3 DNA sequence: TGTGCCAGCAGTTTCGGCCCGGGACAGGGCTATGAGCAGTTCTTC. Translating gives CASSFGPGQGYEQFF.

The chain combines TRBV19 with TRBJ1-2; TRBD1 might be the D (6 bases). The CDR3 totals 18 residues. The V gene lost 5 bases and the J gene lost 3 bases, with 25 bases spanning the gap. Looked up from germline, CDR1 is LNHDA and CDR2 is SQIVND (reference sequence). CDR3 in DNA: TGTGCCAGTAGTCCGGGACAAGGCCTACGCGATTCCTACTATGGCTACACCTTC. Protein product: CASSPGQGLRDSYYGYTF.

This chain links TRBV5-1 with TRBJ2-7, with D hard to call. Germline loops: CDR1 SGHRS, CDR2 YFSETQ. Deletions cut 7 bases from V and 0 bases from J, with 11 bases between. The CDR3 is 13 amino acids. The CDR3 loop reads CASSPRSSYEQYF. DNA for the CDR3: TGCGCCAGCTCCCCCAGGTCCTCCTACGAGCAGTACTTC.

V usage is TRBV10-2 and J usage is TRBJ2-1, with 9 nucleotides matching TRBD1. Trimming removed 2 bases from V and 3 bases from J; junction bases left unmatched: 5. Per germline, CDR1 WSHSY and CDR2 SAAADI. The CDR3 has 16 amino acids. The CDR3 DNA reads as TGCGCCAGCAGTGAGGTAACAGGGGGCGTCTACAATGAGCAGTTCTTC. Its protein product is CASSEVTGGVYNEQFF.

The gene calls are TRBV11-3 and TRBJ2-5; TRBD2 matches at 9 bases. V was pared by 5 bases and J by 0 bases, with 13 bases of the junction left unmatched. Germline CDR1 and CDR2: SGHNT and YENEEA. This CDR3 region has 18 residues. The CDR3 DNA reads TGTGCCAGCAGCGCCGGGGGCGGGAGGGTTAAAGACCAAGAGACCCAGTACTTC. Its translation: CASSAGGGRVKDQETQYF.

The V gene is TRBV28, the J gene TRBJ1-2; 8 bases are a match to TRBD1. The CDR3 consists of 13 residues. V shed 6 bases, J shed 4 bases, and the junction held 4 bases outside the gene matches. Germline CDR1 MDHEN, CDR2 SYDVKM. The CDR3 region has the DNA TGTGCCAGCAGGGGGACAGGCCTCTATGGCTACACCTTC. Protein sequence: CASRGTGLYGYTF.

The chain combines TRBV30 with TRBJ2-5, with D perhaps TRBD1 (6 bases). In germline, CDR1 is GTSNPN, CDR2 SVGIG (reference sequence). The germline V and J ends were trimmed by 4 bases and 1 base, with 13 bases remaining between them. The CDR3 totals 14 residues. CDR3 amino acids: CAWNSGQFQETQYF. CDR3 DNA sequence: TGTGCCTGGAACTCGGGACAATTCCAAGAGACCCAGTACTTC. The entire variable domain, with the rest obtained from reference TRBV30 and TRBJ2-5, is as follows: SQTIHQWPATLVQPVGSPLSLECTVEGTSNPNLYWYRQAAGRGLQLLFYSVGIGQISSEVPQNLSASRPQDRQFILSSKKLLLSDSGFYLCAWNSGQFQETQYFGPGTRLLVL.

This sequence joins TRBV7-8 and TRBJ2-1, with TRBD2 as a possible D gene (5 bases). Trimming stripped 1 base from V and 3 bases from J, with 10 bases between. Germline CDR1 is SGHVS and CDR2 is FQNEAQ. CDR3 length: 15 amino acids. The CDR3 bases are TGTGCCAGCAGCTTAGTGGGAGAGGGCTACAATGAGCAGTTCTTC. This gives the protein CASSLVGEGYNEQFF.

Remarks on this clone: The germline gene is not matched at one end of the junction; a read error may be the cause. The chain employs TRBV11-2 and TRBJ2-1, with TRBD2 identical over 9 bases. The germline V gene encodes CDR1 SGHAT and CDR2 FQNNGV. This CDR3 comprises 19 residues. The CDR3 loop is CASCLHPLMREGIYNEQFF. The CDR3 region has the DNA TGTGCCAGCTGCTTACATCCTTTGATGCGGGAGGGAATCTACAATGAGCAGTTCTTC.

This chain links TRBV5-1 with TRBJ2-5; D might be TRBD1 (6 bases). Germline V lookup: CDR1 SGHRS, CDR2 YFSETQ. This CDR3 is built from 15 residues. V gave up 1 base and J gave up 5 bases, with 15 bases separating them. The DNA for the CDR3 is TGCGCCAGCAGCTTGCGTAGGGGGTCAGCGGAGACCCAGTACTTC. It codes for CASSLRRGSAETQYF.

The gene calls are TRBV2 and TRBJ2-7; possibly TRBD2 for D (6 bases). Germline V gene data show CDR1 as SNHLY and CDR2 as FYNNEI. V was shortened by 7 bases and J by 2 bases, with 21 bases between the two germline ends. The CDR3 runs to 16 residues. The chain's CDR3 is CASTEDRLERTYEQYF. The CDR3 region has the DNA TGTGCCAGCACCGAAGATAGACTAGAGAGGACCTACGAGCAGTACTTC.

The chain recombines TRBV19 with TRBJ1-3; 9 bases line up with TRBD1. The CDR3 extends over 17 amino acids. Trimming cost V 5 bases and J 0 bases; bases outside gene matches: 8. CDR1 LNHDA and CDR2 SQIVND come from the germline V gene (reference sequence). The CDR3 DNA follows: TGTGCCAGTAGTGAACTAGGGACAGGGAGCTCTGGAAACACCATATATTTT. Translating gives CASSELGTGSSGNTIYF. Complete variable domain (other parts from reference TRBV19 and TRBJ1-3): DGGITQSPKYLFRKEGQNVTLSCEQNLNHDAMYWYRQDPGQGLRLIYYSQIVNDFQKGDIAEGYSVSREKKESFPLTVTSAQKNPTAFYLCASSELGTGSSGNTIYFGEGSWLTVV.

The chain combines TRBV7-3 with TRBJ2-1, with D tentatively TRBD1 (6 bases). CDR3 length: 17 residues. Germline lookup yields CDR1 SGHTA and CDR2 FQGTGA. V shed 5 bases and J shed 6 bases, with 23 bases lying between them. CDR3 region: CASSEREAGALRNEQFF. The DNA for the CDR3 is TGTGCCAGCAGCGAGCGTGAGGCAGGGGCCCTTCGCAATGAGCAGTTCTTC.

The rearrangement joins TRBV5-6 to TRBJ1-5; no clear D. The CDR3 loop spans 19 amino acids. V lost 0 bases and J 6 bases, leaving 25 bases between the germline ends. Per the germline V gene, CDR1 is SGHDT and CDR2 is YYEEEE. The CDR3 protein is CASSLVVYKTRLYVQPQHF. The CDR3 DNA follows: TGTGCCAGCAGCTTGGTTGTCTACAAGACCCGACTATATGTTCAGCCCCAGCATTTT.

DNA for the CDR3: TGCGCCAGCCGTCTCTCCTACGAGCAGTACTTC. It specifies CASRLSYEQYF. This chain uses TRBV10-2 with TRBJ2-7; no firm D call. This CDR3 contains 11 residues. Trimming left V 8 bases short and J 0 bases short, with 5 bases between. Germline CDR1 WSHSY, CDR2 SAAADI.

The chain carries TRBV10-1 and TRBJ2-5, with 7 nucleotides matching TRBD1. Germline loops: CDR1 WNHNN, CDR2 SYGVQD (reference sequence). The CDR3 consists of 15 residues. V shed 3 bases and J 3 bases; nucleotides not matched to a gene: 7. CDR3 protein: CASSETGTAKETQYF. CDR3 coding DNA: TGCGCCAGCAGTGAAACCGGGACAGCTAAAGAGACCCAGTACTTC.